The T cell receptor (beta chain) described here comes from a study of PD-1 blockade in mismatch repair-deficient tumors. CDR3 length: 18 amino acids. Germline assignment: CDR1 SEHNR and CDR2 FQNEAQ (reference sequence). V was clipped by 1 base and J by 1 base; unmatched bases: 9. Every patient had mismatch repair deficiency by PCR or immunohistochemistry. The TCR-sequenced patients were a few responders to pembrolizumab. Findings of the study overall: After pembrolizumab, tumor-resident clones rose rapidly, then generally contracted before radiologic responses.

Concerning this clone: Antigen unknown.

Profiling relied on immunoSEQ multiplex PCR, and the TCRdb table lists in-frame clones only, not all of them. The sample holds under 50,000 clones; over 60% are singletons and the top ten take more than 3%. The TCR was taken from an adult with mismatch repair-deficient cancer. The J gene is TRBJ2-1, the V gene TRBV7-9; 8 bases line up with TRBD2. Here the sequenced sample was PBMCs, taken before pembrolizumab treatment. The CDR3: CASSLGGGSGGSYNEQFF. CDR3 in DNA: TGTGCCAGCAGCTTAGGTGGGGGCAGCGGGGGATCCTACAATGAGCAGTTCTTC.